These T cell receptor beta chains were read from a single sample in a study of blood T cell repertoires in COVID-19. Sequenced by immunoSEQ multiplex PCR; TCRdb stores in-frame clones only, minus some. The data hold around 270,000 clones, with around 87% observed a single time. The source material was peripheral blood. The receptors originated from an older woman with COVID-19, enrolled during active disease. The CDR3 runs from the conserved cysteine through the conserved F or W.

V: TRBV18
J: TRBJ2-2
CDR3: CASSPSTSGIKPGELFF

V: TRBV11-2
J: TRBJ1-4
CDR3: CASSRDINEKLFF

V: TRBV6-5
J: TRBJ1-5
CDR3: CASTLSNQPQHF

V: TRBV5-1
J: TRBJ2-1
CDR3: CASSLGGASYNEQFF

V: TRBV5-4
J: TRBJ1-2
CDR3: CASSLVGDYYGYTF

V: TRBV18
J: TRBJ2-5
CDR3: CASSRTSGAWETQYF

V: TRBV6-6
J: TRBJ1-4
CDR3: CASSPGQGWEKLFF

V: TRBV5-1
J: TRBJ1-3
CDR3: CASSLDRETSGNTIYF

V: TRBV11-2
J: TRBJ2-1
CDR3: CASNNPSGSYNEQFF

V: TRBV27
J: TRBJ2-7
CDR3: CASSFNYEQYF

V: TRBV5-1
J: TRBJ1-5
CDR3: CASSLVSGIDQPQHF

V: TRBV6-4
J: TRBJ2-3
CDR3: CASSDSAGSTDTQYF

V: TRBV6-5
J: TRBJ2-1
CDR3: CASRRGVRDEQFF

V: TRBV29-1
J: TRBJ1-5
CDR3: CSVGGGREQPQHF

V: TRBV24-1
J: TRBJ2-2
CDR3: CATSDRDRGSTGELFF

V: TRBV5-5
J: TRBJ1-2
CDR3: CASSLVPLDGYTF

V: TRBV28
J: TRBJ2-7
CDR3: CASSLFRAGASNEQYF